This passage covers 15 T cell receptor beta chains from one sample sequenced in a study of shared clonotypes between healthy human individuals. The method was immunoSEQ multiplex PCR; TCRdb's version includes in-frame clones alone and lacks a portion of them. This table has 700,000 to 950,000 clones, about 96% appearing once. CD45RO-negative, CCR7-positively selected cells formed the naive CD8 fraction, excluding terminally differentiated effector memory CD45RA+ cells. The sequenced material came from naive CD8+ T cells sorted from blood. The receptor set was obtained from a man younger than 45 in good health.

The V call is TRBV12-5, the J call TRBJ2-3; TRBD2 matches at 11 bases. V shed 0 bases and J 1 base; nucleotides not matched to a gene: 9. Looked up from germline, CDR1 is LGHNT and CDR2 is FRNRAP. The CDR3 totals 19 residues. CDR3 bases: TGTGCTAGTGGTTTGGTGTTGGGACTAGCGGAGCGGGGCACAGATACGCAGTATTTT. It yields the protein CASGLVLGLAERGTDTQYF.

CDR3 region: CAIAPTGTDYEQYF. Written as DNA, the CDR3 is TGTGCCATCGCCCCAACCGGGACCGACTACGAGCAGTACTTC. The V gene is TRBV10-3, the J gene TRBJ2-7, with D perhaps matching TRBD1 or TRBD2 (5 bases each). Germline assignment: CDR1 ENHRY and CDR2 SYGVKD. The length of the CDR3 is 14 residues. The V and J ends lost 8 bases and 3 bases respectively, with 17 bases between them.

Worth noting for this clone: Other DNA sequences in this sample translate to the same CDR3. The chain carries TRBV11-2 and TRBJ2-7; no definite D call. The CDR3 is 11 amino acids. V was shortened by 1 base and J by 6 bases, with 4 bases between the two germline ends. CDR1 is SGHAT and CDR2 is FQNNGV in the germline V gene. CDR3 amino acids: CASSLVGEQYF. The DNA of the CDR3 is TGTGCCAGCAGCTTAGTGGGCGAGCAGTACTTC. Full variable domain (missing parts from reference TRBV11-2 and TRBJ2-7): EAGVAQSPRYKIIEKRQSVAFWCNPISGHATLYWYQQILGQGPKLLIQFQNNGVVDDSQLPKDRFSAERLKGVDSTLKIQPAKLEDSAVYLCASSLVGEQYFGPGTRLTVT.

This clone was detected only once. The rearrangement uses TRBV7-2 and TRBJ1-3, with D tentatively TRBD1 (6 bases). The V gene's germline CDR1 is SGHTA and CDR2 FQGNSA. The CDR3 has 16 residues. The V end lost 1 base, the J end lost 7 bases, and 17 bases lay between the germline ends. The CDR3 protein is CASSLGGSGVLNTIYF. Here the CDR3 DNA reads TGTGCCAGCAGCTTAGGAGGGTCAGGGGTTCTGAACACCATATATTTT.

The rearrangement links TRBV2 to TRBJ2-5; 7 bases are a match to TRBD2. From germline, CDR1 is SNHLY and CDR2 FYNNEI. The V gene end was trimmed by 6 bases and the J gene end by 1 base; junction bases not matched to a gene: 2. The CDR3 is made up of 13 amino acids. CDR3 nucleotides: TGTGCCAGCAGGCCTAGCGGCCAAGAGACCCAGTACTTC. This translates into CASRPSGQETQYF.

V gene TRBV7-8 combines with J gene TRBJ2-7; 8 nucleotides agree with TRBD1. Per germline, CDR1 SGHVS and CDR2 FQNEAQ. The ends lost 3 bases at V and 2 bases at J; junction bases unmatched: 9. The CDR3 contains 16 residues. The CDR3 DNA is TGTGCCAGCAGCTTCTTACGGACAGGGCTTACCTACGAGCAGTACTTC. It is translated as CASSFLRTGLTYEQYF. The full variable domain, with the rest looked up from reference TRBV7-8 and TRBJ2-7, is GAGVSQSPRYKVAKRGQDVALRCDPISGHVSLFWYQQALGQGPEFLTYFQNEAQLDKSGLPSDRFFAERPEGSVSTLKIQRTQQEDSAVYLCASSFLRTGLTYEQYFGPGTRLTVT.

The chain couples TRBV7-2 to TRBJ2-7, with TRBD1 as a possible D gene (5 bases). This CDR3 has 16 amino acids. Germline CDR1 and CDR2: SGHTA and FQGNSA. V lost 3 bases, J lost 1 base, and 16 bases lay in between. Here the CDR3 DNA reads TGTGCCAGCAGCTTCACGTTTTCCCCAGGGTCCTACGAGCAGTACTTC. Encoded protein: CASSFTFSPGSYEQYF.

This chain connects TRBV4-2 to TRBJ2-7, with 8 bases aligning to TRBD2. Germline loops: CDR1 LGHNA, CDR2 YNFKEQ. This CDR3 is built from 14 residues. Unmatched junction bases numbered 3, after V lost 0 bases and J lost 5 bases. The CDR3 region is CASSQDSGINEQYF. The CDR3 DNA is TGTGCCAGCAGCCAAGATAGCGGGATCAACGAGCAGTACTTC.

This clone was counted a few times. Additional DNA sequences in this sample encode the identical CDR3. The CDR3 bases are TGCAGCGTTGAAGAGGTTGGCAGGGGCAATGAGCAGTTCTTC. The encoded protein is CSVEEVGRGNEQFF. This chain links TRBV29-1 with TRBJ2-1; a weak D match, TRBD1 (6 bases). Trimming took off 0 bases at V and 6 bases at J, with 12 bases between the two ends. The CDR3 has 14 residues. The germline V gene encodes CDR1 SQVTM and CDR2 ANQGSEA.

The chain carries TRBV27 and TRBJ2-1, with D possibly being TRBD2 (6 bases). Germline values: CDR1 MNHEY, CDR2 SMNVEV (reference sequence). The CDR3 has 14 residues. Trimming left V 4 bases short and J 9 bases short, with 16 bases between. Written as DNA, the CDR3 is TGTGCCAGCAGTTCCACCTCCTCTAGCGCTGAGCAGTTCTTC. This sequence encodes CASSSTSSSAEQFF.

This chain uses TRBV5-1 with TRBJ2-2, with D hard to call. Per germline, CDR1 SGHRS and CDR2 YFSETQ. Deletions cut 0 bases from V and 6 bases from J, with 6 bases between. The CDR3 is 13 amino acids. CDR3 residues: CASSLGISGELFF. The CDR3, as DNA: TGCGCCAGCAGCTTGGGAATATCCGGGGAGCTGTTTTTT. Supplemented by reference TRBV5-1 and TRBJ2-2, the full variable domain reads KAGVTQTPRYLIKTRGQQVTLSCSPISGHRSVSWYQQTPGQGLQFLFEYFSETQRNKGNFPGRFSGRQFSNSRSEMNVSTLELGDSALYLCASSLGISGELFFGEGSRLTVL.

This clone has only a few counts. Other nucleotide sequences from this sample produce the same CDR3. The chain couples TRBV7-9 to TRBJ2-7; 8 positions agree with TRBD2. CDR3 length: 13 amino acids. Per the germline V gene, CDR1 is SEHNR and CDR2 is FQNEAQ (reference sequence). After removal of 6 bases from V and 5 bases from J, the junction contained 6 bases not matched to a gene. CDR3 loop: CASSSGTSDEQYF. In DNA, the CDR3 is TGTGCCAGCAGTTCCGGGACTAGTGACGAGCAGTACTTC.

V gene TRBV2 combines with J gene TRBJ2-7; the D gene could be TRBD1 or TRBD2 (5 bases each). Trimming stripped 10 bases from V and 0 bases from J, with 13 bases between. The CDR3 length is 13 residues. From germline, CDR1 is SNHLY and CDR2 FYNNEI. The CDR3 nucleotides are TGTGCCACCCTCCGGGACCCCTCCTACGAGCAGTACTTC. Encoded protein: CATLRDPSYEQYF. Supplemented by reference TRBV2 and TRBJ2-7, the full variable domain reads EPEVTQTPSHQVTQMGQEVILRCVPISNHLYFYWYRQILGQKVEFLVSFYNNEISEKSEIFDDQFSVERPDGSNFTLKIRSTKLEDSAMYFCATLRDPSYEQYFGPGTRLTVT.

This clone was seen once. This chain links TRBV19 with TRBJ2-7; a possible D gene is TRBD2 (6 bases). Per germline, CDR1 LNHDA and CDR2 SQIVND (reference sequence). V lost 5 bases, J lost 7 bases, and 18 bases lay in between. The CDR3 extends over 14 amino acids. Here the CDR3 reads CASSPIADFEEQYF. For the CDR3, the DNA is TGTGCCAGTAGTCCCATAGCGGATTTCGAGGAGCAGTACTTC.

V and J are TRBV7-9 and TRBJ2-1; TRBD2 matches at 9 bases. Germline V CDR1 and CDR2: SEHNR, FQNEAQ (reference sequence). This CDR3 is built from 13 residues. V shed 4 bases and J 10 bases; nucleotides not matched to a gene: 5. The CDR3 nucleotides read TGTGCCAGCAGCTCCCGACTAGCGGACGAGCAGTTCTTC. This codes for CASSSRLADEQFF.